The sequence of this T cell receptor beta chain was determined in a study of monozygotic twins with inflammatory bowel disease. Study results and limitations: Since immunosuppressive treatments differed, patient repertoires may have gained added variability. IBD-affected twins scored below their healthy co-twins in TCRbeta diversity (inverse Simpson). Possibly reflecting limited power, no difference in repertoire similarity was found between concordant and discordant twins.

No DNA is given; TCRdb re-called the 5' RACE reads and lists each CDR3 protein once. The sample has roughly 170,000 distinct CDR3 sequences. Donors each contributed one blood sample measuring around 2.5 ml. The CDR3 loop spans 13 amino acids. Germline values: CDR1 DFQATT, CDR2 SNEGSKA (reference sequence). As concerns this clonotype: Its antigen is still unknown.

The rearrangement joins TRBV20-1 to TRBJ1-3. This receptor was taken from a human donor with ulcerative colitis or Crohn's disease, or a healthy co-twin of an affected twin (not recorded which). Sequencing was done on a sample of blood. This CDR3 reads CSARVAGGNTIYF.